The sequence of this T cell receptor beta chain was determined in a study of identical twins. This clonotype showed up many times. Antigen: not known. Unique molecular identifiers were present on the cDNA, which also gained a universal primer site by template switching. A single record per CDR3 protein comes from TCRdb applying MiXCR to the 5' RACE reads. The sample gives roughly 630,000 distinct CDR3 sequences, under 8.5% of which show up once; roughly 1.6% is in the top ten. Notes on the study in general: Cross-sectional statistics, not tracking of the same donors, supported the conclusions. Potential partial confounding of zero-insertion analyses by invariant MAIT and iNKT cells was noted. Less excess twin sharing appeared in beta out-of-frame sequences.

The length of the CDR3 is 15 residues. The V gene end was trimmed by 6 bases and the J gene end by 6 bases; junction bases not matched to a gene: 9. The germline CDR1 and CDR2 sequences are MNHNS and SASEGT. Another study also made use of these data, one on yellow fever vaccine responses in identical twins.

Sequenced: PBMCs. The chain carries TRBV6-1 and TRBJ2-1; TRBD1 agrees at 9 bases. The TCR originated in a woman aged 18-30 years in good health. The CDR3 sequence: CASRTTGTGSNEQFF. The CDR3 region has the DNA TGTGCCAGCAGAACTACCGGGACAGGGTCCAATGAGCAGTTCTTC.